Here is one T cell receptor beta chain with its context. What antigen it recognizes has not been identified. It has no much larger one-base neighbor in the sample; base qualities were not kept. The CDR3, cysteine through phenylalanine, is 15 amino acids long. Just CDR3 DNA is preserved here, 45 bases in frame from base 1. The junction shows trimming of 5 bases on V and 7 bases on J, plus 20 bases between the germline ends. CDR1 and CDR2 are read off the germline V gene as SGHAT and FQNNGV. This sample is drawn from a study of OX40 agonist ivuxolimab in advanced cancers. For context, the study as a whole: Ivuxolimab, which targeted the costimulatory receptor OX40 (CD134), was an agonistic, fully human IgG2 monoclonal antibody. The paper reports the monotherapy dose-escalation portion (N of about 50 patients) of the phase I ivuxolimab trial. Of the roughly 51 patients in dose escalation, around 19 had hepatocellular carcinoma, around 15 had melanoma, 9 had renal cell carcinoma and 9 had head and neck cancer. Intravenous ivuxolimab was administered to patients every 2 weeks at six dose levels: 0.01, 0.1, 0.3, 1.5, 3 and 10 mg/kg. Peripheral TCRbeta sequencing aimed to test whether ivuxolimab altered TCR sequence diversity and caused clonal T-cell expansion. Prior anti-PD-1, anti-PD-L1 or anti-CTLA-4 therapy was permitted, and checkpoint inhibitors had been received by about two fifths of dose-escalation patients. In the dose-escalation cohort, nearly 85% of patients were male, and the mean age was 60 years with a range of roughly 23 to 90. Partial responses occurred in three dose-escalation patients: two with cutaneous melanoma and one with hepatocellular carcinoma. Overall study results and their limits: Which antigens the clonally expanded peripheral T cells were specific for was not determined. At doses of 0.1 to 3.0 mg/kg, clonal expansion of both CD4+ and CD8+ blood T cells was observed from baseline to week 6. In the 0.1-3.0 mg/kg groups, partial responders were among the patients with the lowest normalized peripheral clonal expansion, particularly in CD8+ T cells. After ivuxolimab, expanded clones were on average more numerous among CD8+ T cells than among CD4+ T cells. Low levels of normalized T-cell clonal expansion were also seen in some nonresponding patients.

The trial excluded patients who had a history of autoimmune disease or were on systemic immunosuppression. Peripheral blood for TCR sequencing was collected from all dose cohorts at baseline, on cycle 4 day 1, and on cycle 7 day 1. The samples were drawn from a first-in-human, open-label, multicenter phase I dose-escalation trial of ivuxolimab. Adults with locally advanced or metastatic melanoma, renal cell, hepatocellular, or head and neck squamous cell carcinoma were enrolled in the trial. Before TCR sequencing, CD4+ and CD8+ T cells were separately sorted from peripheral blood. Genomic DNA was isolated from the sorted cells so that the TCRbeta CDR3 region could be sequenced. The immunoSEQ Assay was used to sequence the TCRbeta CDR3 regions. The table was pulled from immuneACCESS by TCRdb, which kept in-frame rearrangements only. Such tables lose some clones; where checked, under half of the loss comes from unresolved V genes, and the rest has no known cause. The sample contains about 50,000 clones, approximately 89% of them found a single time. Jointly, the top ten make up around 5.6% of the sample.

This receptor chain uses TRBV11-2 and TRBJ1-2, and TRBD1 may be the D gene, going by 5 matching bases. Specimen: CD4+ or CD8+ T cells sorted from blood, collected in a trial of the OX40 agonist ivuxolimab. This TCR was sampled from an adult with an advanced solid tumor such as melanoma, head and neck, liver or kidney cancer. The DNA sequence is given as TGTGCCAGCAGCCGGGGAGGACACTACGATGGTGGCTACACCTTC. Its translation is CASSRGGHYDGGYTF.